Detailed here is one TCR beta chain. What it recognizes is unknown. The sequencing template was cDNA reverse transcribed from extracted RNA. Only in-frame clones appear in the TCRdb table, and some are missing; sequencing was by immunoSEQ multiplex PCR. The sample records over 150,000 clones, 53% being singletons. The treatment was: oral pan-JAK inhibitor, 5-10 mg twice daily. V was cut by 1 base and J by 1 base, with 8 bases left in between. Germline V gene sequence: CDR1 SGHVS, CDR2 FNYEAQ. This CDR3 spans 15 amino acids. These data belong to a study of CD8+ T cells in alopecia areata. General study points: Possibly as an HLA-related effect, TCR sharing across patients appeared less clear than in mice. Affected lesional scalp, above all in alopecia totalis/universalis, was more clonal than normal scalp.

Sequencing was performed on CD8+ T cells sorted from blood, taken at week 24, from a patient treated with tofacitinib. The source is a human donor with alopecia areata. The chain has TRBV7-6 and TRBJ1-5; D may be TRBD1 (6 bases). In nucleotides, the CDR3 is TGTGCCAGCAGCTTAGAAACAGGGAGCAATCAGCCCCAGCATTTT. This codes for CASSLETGSNQPQHF.